This is a list of T cell receptor beta chains from one sample in a study of radiation and T cells in renal cell carcinoma. Clones were sequenced by immunoSEQ multiplex PCR, and TCRdb holds only the in-frame ones, with some missing. Of approximately 49,000 clones in the sample, 80% are singletons; the top ten hold 25% to 35%. The starting material was blood, obtained from a patient whose treatment included radiotherapy and nephrectomy. These receptor sequences come from a woman in her sixties or seventies with renal cell carcinoma. Both conserved end residues are part of each CDR3. Each record gives: V gene, D gene, J gene, clone size, CDR3 protein, CDR3 DNA. A D gene is named only where the DNA matches it firmly. Where a row states a size, it is once, few, many or the class of an expanded clone; other rows omit it.

TRBV7-2	-	TRBJ1-2	-	CASSLEGFNYGYTF	TGTGCCAGCAGCTTAGAGGGGTTTAACTATGGCTACACCTTC
TRBV7-2	TRBD1	TRBJ2-7	-	CASSPSGRGYEQYF	TGTGCCAGCAGCCCTAGTGGCAGGGGGTACGAGCAGTACTTC
TRBV5-1	TRBD2	TRBJ2-7	few	CASSSLWGGDYEQYF	TGCGCCAGCAGCAGCCTGTGGGGGGGTGACTACGAGCAGTACTTC
TRBV7-8	TRBD1	TRBJ1-1	-	CASSYTGATEAFF	TGTGCCAGCAGCTACACAGGGGCCACTGAAGCTTTCTTT
TRBV5-1	-	TRBJ2-7	-	CASSEGGTVYEQYF	TGCGCCAGCAGCGAGGGCGGGACAGTATACGAGCAGTACTTC
TRBV2	-	TRBJ2-5	-	CASKGPWGQETQYF	TGTGCCAGCAAAGGCCCATGGGGTCAAGAGACCCAGTACTTC
TRBV5-6	-	TRBJ1-5	-	CASSLAEGFNQPQHF	TGTGCCAGCAGCTTGGCAGAAGGGTTCAATCAGCCCCAGCATTTT
TRBV6-1	TRBD1	TRBJ1-2	-	CASSEAAGGENYGYTF	TGTGCCAGCAGTGAAGCGGCAGGGGGCGAAAACTATGGCTACACCTTC
TRBV6-1	TRBD1	TRBJ2-7	-	CATQRTGAYEQYF	TGTGCCACCCAGAGGACAGGGGCCTACGAGCAGTACTTC
TRBV2	-	TRBJ2-2	-	CASRRTVNTGELFF	TGTGCCAGCAGAAGAACAGTGAACACCGGGGAGCTGTTTTTT
TRBV19	TRBD1	TRBJ1-5	-	CASSGGQSNQPQHF	TGTGCCAGTAGCGGGGGACAGAGCAATCAGCCCCAGCATTTT
TRBV6-5	TRBD1	TRBJ1-2	-	CASSYSIQGYGYTF	TGTGCCAGCAGTTACTCGATACAGGGGTATGGCTACACCTTC
TRBV19	-	TRBJ1-1	-	CASSILGGYTEAFF	TGTGCCAGTAGTATTTTGGGGGGCTACACTGAAGCTTTCTTT
TRBV7-9	-	TRBJ2-7	-	CASSFVTASYEQYF	TGTGCCAGCAGCTTTGTAACAGCCTCCTACGAGCAGTACTTC
TRBV2	TRBD1	TRBJ1-6	once	CASVGQGYNSPLHF	TGTGCCAGCGTGGGACAGGGGTATAATTCACCCCTCCACTTT
TRBV7-9	-	TRBJ2-1	-	CASRVGPWEQFF	TGTGCCAGCAGGGTCGGTCCATGGGAGCAGTTCTTC
TRBV10-3	-	TRBJ2-1	-	CATNSRQDNEQFF	TGTGCCACAAATAGCCGGCAGGACAATGAGCAGTTCTTC
TRBV18	-	TRBJ1-3	once	CASSPPEVISGNTIYF	TGTGCCAGCTCACCACCCGAGGTGATCTCTGGAAACACCATATATTTT
TRBV27	TRBD1	TRBJ1-6	-	CASSDRVVSPLHF	TGTGCCAGCAGTGACAGGGTAGTATCACCCCTCCACTTT
TRBV5-6	TRBD1	TRBJ1-1	-	CASSIYDRTGTEAFF	TGTGCCAGCAGCATTTATGACCGGACAGGGACTGAAGCTTTCTTT
TRBV2	-	TRBJ2-2	-	CASMPGVRTGELFF	TGTGCCAGCATGCCAGGGGTGCGCACCGGGGAGCTGTTTTTT
TRBV30	-	TRBJ2-3	-	CAWRDGRTVDTQYF	TGTGCCTGGCGAGACGGACGGACCGTGGATACGCAGTATTTT
TRBV29-1	-	TRBJ1-2	-	CSVEKAVNRDYGYTF	TGCAGCGTTGAAAAAGCCGTGAACAGAGACTATGGCTACACCTTC
TRBV10-3	TRBD2	TRBJ2-1	-	CATRSGGRSNEQFF	TGTGCCACCCGTAGCGGGGGCCGATCCAATGAGCAGTTCTTC
TRBV2	-	TRBJ1-5	-	CASIGGQGQPQHF	TGTGCCAGCATTGGGGGTCAGGGGCAGCCCCAGCATTTT
TRBV5-1	-	TRBJ2-5	-	CASSSSGPNRETQYF	TGCGCCAGCAGCTCGTCGGGCCCCAACAGGGAGACCCAGTACTTC
TRBV5-1	TRBD1	TRBJ1-1	-	CASSLGPTGVGSSEAFF	TGCGCCAGCAGCTTGGGACCTACAGGGGTTGGGTCTTCTGAAGCTTTCTTT
TRBV7-8	-	TRBJ1-5	-	CASSLGAGGLGNQPQHF	TGTGCCAGCAGCTTAGGAGCCGGGGGGTTGGGCAATCAGCCCCAGCATTTT
TRBV28	-	TRBJ1-1	-	CASSPDGRAATEAFF	TGTGCCAGCAGTCCCGATGGCAGGGCGGCCACTGAAGCTTTCTTT
TRBV6-1	-	TRBJ2-6	-	CASSEGPGTTGANVLTF	TGTGCCAGCAGTGAAGGCCCAGGGACCACTGGGGCCAACGTCCTGACTTTC
TRBV6-1	-	TRBJ2-2	-	CAILRRGDTGELFF	TGTGCCATCCTTCGGCGGGGCGACACCGGGGAGCTGTTTTTT
TRBV2	-	TRBJ1-3	-	CASMRASGNTIYF	TGTGCCAGCATGCGTGCATCTGGAAACACCATATATTTT
TRBV19	TRBD2	TRBJ2-1	-	CASSISRLAGGEQFF	TGTGCCAGTAGTATATCCCGACTAGCAGGTGGTGAGCAGTTCTTC
TRBV6-1	TRBD1	TRBJ1-1	-	CASPPGRGYPRAFF	TGTGCCAGCCCCCCTGGCAGGGGGTACCCGAGGGCTTTCTTT
TRBV19	-	TRBJ1-5	many	CASSMSNYGNQPQHF	TGTGCCAGTAGTATGTCCAACTATGGCAATCAGCCCCAGCATTTT
TRBV13	TRBD1	TRBJ1-2	once	CASSLGRGQVGYTF	TGTGCCAGCAGCTTAGGTAGGGGGCAAGTTGGCTACACCTTC
TRBV9	-	TRBJ2-5	-	CASSVGGEETQYF	TGTGCCAGCAGCGTAGGGGGGGAAGAGACCCAGTACTTC
TRBV7-2	TRBD2	TRBJ2-1	-	CASSLRIAGYNEQFF	TGTGCCAGCAGCCTGAGGATAGCGGGATACAATGAGCAGTTCTTC
TRBV2	-	TRBJ1-2	-	CASSSIQESGYTF	TGTGCCAGCAGCTCCATCCAGGAAAGTGGCTACACCTTC
TRBV19	-	TRBJ2-3	-	CASTGQGGADTQYF	TGTGCCAGTACAGGGCAGGGTGGGGCAGATACGCAGTATTTT
TRBV7-8	-	TRBJ1-5	once	CASSFSAGNNQPQHF	TGTGCCAGCAGCTTCAGCGCAGGGAACAATCAGCCCCAGCATTTT
TRBV6-1	-	TRBJ1-2	-	CASSGRGWDGYTF	TGTGCCAGCAGTGGGAGGGGCTGGGATGGCTACACCTTC
TRBV19	-	TRBJ2-2	-	CASRRDKSNTGELFF	TGTGCCAGTAGACGGGACAAGTCGAACACCGGGGAGCTGTTTTTT
TRBV19	-	TRBJ1-5	-	CASSIAGGTISNQPQHF	TGTGCCAGTAGTATAGCGGGGGGGACAATCAGCAATCAGCCCCAGCATTTT
TRBV10-3	-	TRBJ2-1	-	CAISGLANEQFF	TGTGCCATCAGTGGGTTAGCCAATGAGCAGTTCTTC
TRBV4-1	-	TRBJ2-7	-	CASSQVLGYEQYF	TGCGCCAGCAGCCAAGTGCTGGGGTACGAGCAGTACTTC
TRBV6-5	-	TRBJ1-5	-	CASSRGAGNQPQHF	TGTGCCAGCAGCCGGGGCGCGGGCAATCAGCCCCAGCATTTT
TRBV9	TRBD1	TRBJ1-1	-	CASSGTLAGTGGTEAFF	TGTGCCAGCAGCGGGACGCTAGCCGGGACAGGGGGTACTGAAGCTTTCTTT